This TCR beta chain was captured in a study of blood T cell repertoires in COVID-19 (dated by TCRdb to the early 2020s). General notes on the study: The collaborator samples originated in the United States, Italy and Spain and spanned the acute and convalescent phases of COVID-19. The material from the prospective study consisted of cDNA or gDNA derived from T cells, B-cell-depleted T cells, or PBMCs. Subjects who had been exposed to COVID-19, were actively infected with it, or had recovered from it provided the deeply sampled blood TCRbeta repertoires that made up the dataset. The repertoires were made available in a free public database intended to serve as a resource for research on the immune response to SARS-CoV-2. Samples came from the ongoing ImmuneRACE study (first 160 participants) plus 1,254 subjects from 6 global collaborators. The sample metadata nearly always contained a de-identified subject ID, COVID-19 status, age in years and sex. HLA class I and class II types, where available, came from metadata supplied by the sample provider rather than from assay-based typing.

Comments on this clone: The antigen this receptor binds is unknown. The record has no base qualities; no much larger clone is one base away.

The CDR3 numbers 15 residues from cysteine through phenylalanine. The only DNA kept is the CDR3, 45 bases in frame from the first base. The CDR1 and CDR2 encoded by the germline V gene are SGHDN and FVKESK. Trimming takes 4 bases off V and 4 bases off J; junction bases not matched to a gene: 8. Samples from volunteer blood donors who had recovered from COVID-19 were contributed by a second Seattle source. Each collaborating institution followed its own protocols to collect whole blood in K2EDTA tubes. For TCRbeta analysis, collaborator samples were shipped as frozen whole blood, as isolated PBMCs, or as DNA extracted from either sample type. The immunoSEQ Assay, a bias-controlled multiplex PCR, was used to amplify TCRbeta CDR3 regions from genomic DNA. In the paper's pipeline: Nucleated cell counts per sample were estimated from amplification of reference gene primers within the assay. To quantify the absolute abundance of each unique TCRbeta CDR3 rearrangement, sequence reads were collapsed and filtered. For each sample, productive Simpson clonality was calculated as the square root of Simpson's diversity index across productive rearrangements. TCRdb's version of the immuneACCESS table is confined to in-frame rearrangements and falls short of the full clone set. An unresolved V gene accounts for under half of the shortfall where checked; the remainder is of unknown origin. The V and J calls and clone size come from that table; D and trimming were worked out from the DNA. This sample has some 320,000 clones in its table, and roughly 88% of those were observed once. The ten biggest clones cover 6.9% of the sample.

The study at large found these results: The quantity of clinical and demographic metadata differed by source and by participant and was supplied without curation.

This receptor was obtained from a woman younger than 45 who had recovered from COVID-19. Sequences were obtained from peripheral blood. This chain is built from TRBV14 and TRBJ1-1, with 8 middle bases fitting TRBD1. The CDR3 protein is CASSRKQGVATEAFF. Read as DNA, the sequence is TGTGCCAGCAGCCGAAAACAGGGGGTTGCCACTGAAGCTTTCTTT.